This record covers a single TCR beta chain. A much larger clone differs from this one at a single base, so this may be a read error. This entry belongs to a study of read filtering for tumor transcriptome and immune sequencing. Molecular barcoded adaptors covering alpha/delta and beta/gamma chains were used on roughly 400 ng RNA. TCRdb passed the reads through MiXCR, listing each CDR3 protein once. This sample has approximately 40,000 distinct CDR3 sequences, with roughly 15% found just once. Germline V CDR1 and CDR2: SEHNR, FQNEAQ (reference sequence). The CDR3 is 14 amino acids. The V gene end was trimmed by 4 bases and the J gene end by 5 bases; junction bases not matched to a gene: 7.

This TCR came from a donor at least 40 years old with multiple myeloma. Sequenced sample: a population of CD138-negative cells sorted from bone marrow. The V gene is TRBV7-9, the J gene TRBJ1-1; 7 bases line up with TRBD1. The CDR3 nucleotides read TGTGCCAGCAGCTCCCGGGACAGAAGGACTGAAGCTTTCTTT. Protein sequence: CASSSRDRRTEAFF.